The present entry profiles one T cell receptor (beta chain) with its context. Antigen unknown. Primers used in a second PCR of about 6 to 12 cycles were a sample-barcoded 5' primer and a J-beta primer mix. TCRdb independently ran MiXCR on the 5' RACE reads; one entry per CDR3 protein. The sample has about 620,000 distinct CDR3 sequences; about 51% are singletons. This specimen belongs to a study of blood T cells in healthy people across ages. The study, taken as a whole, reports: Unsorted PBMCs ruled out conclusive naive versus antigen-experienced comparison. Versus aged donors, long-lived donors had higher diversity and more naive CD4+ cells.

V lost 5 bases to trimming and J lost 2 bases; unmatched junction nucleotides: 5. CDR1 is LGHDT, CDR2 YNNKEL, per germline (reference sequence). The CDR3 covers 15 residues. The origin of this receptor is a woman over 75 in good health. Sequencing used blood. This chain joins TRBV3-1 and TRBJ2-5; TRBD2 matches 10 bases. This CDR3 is CASSIRLAGQETQYF. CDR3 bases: TGTGCCAGCAGCATCCGACTAGCGGGTCAAGAGACCCAGTACTTC.